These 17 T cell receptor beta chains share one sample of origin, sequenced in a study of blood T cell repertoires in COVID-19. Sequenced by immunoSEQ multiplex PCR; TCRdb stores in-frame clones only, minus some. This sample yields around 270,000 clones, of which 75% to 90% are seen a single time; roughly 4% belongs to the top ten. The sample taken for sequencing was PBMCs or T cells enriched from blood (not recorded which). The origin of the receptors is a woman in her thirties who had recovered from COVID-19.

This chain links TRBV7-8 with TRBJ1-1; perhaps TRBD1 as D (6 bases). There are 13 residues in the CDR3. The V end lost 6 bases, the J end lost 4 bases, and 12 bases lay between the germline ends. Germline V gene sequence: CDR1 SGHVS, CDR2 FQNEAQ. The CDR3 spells CASRPTGITEAFF. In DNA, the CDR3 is TGTGCCAGCAGACCCACAGGGATCACTGAAGCTTTCTTT.

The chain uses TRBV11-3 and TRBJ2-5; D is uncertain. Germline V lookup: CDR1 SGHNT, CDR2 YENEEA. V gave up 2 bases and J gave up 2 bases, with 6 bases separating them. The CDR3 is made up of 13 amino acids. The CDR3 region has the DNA TGTGCCAGCAGCTTACACTATCAAGAGACCCAGTACTTC. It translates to CASSLHYQETQYF.

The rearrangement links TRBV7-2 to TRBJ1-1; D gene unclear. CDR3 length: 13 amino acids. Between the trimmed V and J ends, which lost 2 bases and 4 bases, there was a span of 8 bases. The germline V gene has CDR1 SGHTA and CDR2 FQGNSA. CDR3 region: CASSLYSGTEAFF. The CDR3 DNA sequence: TGTGCCAGCAGCTTATATAGCGGCACTGAAGCTTTCTTT.

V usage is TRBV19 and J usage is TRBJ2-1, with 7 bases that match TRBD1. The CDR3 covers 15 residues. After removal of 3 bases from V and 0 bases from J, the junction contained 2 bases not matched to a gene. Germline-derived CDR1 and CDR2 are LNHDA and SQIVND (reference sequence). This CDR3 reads CASSMGQSSYNEQFF. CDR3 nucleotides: TGTGCCAGTAGTATGGGACAGAGCTCCTACAATGAGCAGTTCTTC.

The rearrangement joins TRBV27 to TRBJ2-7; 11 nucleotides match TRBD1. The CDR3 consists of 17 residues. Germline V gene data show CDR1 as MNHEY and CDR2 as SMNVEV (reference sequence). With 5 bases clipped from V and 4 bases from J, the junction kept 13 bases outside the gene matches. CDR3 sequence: CASSAPGWGQGVYEQYF. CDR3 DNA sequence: TGTGCCAGCAGTGCTCCAGGATGGGGACAGGGGGTTTACGAGCAGTACTTC.

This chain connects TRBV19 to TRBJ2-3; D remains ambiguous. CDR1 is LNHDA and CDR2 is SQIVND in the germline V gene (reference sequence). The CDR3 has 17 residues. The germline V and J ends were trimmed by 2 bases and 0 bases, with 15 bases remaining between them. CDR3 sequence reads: CASSIWATLSSTDTQYF. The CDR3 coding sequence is TGTGCCAGTAGTATATGGGCGACACTCTCTAGCACAGATACGCAGTATTTT. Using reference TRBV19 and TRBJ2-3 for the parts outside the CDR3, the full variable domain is DGGITQSPKYLFRKEGQNVTLSCEQNLNHDAMYWYRQDPGQGLRLIYYSQIVNDFQKGDIAEGYSVSREKKESFPLTVTSAQKNPTAFYLCASSIWATLSSTDTQYFGPGTRLTVL.

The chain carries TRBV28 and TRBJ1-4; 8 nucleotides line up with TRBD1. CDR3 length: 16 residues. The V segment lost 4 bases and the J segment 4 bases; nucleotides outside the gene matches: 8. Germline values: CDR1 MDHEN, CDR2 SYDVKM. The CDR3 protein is CASSSLTGGINEKLFF. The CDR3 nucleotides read TGTGCCAGCAGTTCCCTAACAGGGGGGATTAATGAAAAACTGTTTTTT.

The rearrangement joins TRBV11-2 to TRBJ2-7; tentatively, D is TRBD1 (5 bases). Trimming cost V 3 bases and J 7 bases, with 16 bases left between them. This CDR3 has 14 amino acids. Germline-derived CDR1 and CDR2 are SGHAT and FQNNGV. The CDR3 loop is CASSLESLRGEQYF. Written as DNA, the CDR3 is TGTGCCAGCAGCTTGGAGTCACTTAGGGGAGAGCAGTACTTC.

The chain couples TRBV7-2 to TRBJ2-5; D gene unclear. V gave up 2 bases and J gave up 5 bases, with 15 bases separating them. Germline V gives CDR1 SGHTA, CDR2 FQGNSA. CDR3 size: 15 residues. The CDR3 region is CASSLKMTVGETQYF. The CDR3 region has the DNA TGTGCCAGCAGCTTAAAGATGACGGTGGGCGAGACCCAGTACTTC.

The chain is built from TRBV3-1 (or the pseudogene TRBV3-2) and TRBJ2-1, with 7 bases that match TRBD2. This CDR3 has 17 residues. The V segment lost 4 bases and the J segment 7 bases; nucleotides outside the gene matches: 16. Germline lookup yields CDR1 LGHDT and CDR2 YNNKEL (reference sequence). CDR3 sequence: CASSLMIRTRDRNEQFF. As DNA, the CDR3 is TGTGCCAGCAGCCTGATGATTCGGACTAGGGATCGTAATGAGCAGTTCTTC.

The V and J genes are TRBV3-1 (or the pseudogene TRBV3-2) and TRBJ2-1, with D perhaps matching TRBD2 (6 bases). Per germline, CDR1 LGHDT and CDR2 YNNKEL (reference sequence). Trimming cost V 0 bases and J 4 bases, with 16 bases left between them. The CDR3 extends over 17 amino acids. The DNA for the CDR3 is TGTGCCAGCAGCCAAGAGGTCGCCGGGAGTATGTACAATGAGCAGTTCTTC. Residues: CASSQEVAGSMYNEQFF.

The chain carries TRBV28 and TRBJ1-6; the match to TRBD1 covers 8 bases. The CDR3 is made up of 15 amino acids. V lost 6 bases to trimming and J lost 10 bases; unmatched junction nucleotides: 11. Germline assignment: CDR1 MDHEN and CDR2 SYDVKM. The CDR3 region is CASSPGGNLESPLHF. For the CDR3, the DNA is TGTGCCAGCAGCCCAGGGGGCAATTTGGAATCACCCCTCCACTTT.

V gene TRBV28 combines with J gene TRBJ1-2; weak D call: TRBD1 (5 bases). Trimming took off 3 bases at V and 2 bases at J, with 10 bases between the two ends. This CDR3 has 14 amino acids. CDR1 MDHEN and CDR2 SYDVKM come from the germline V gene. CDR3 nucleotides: TGTGCCAGCAGTTTGGGGGGAGTAAACTATGGCTACACCTTC. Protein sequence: CASSLGGVNYGYTF.

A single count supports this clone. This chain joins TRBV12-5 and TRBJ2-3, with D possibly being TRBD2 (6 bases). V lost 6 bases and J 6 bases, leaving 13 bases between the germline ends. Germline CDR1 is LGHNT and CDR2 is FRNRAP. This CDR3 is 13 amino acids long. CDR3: CASGPRGGDTQYF. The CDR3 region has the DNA TGTGCTAGTGGCCCGAGAGGAGGGGATACGCAGTATTTT.

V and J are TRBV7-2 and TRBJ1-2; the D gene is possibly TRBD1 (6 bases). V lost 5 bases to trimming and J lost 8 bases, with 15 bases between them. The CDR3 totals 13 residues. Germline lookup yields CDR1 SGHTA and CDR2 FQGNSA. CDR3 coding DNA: TGTGCCAGCAGCCTATCCTACAGGGACGGCTACACCTTC. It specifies CASSLSYRDGYTF.

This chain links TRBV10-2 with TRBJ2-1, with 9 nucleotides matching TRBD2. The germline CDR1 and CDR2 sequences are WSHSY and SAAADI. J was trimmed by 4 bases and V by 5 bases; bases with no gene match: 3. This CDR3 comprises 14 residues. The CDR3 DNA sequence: TGCGCCAGCAGTCGGACTAGCGCTTACAATGAGCAGTTCTTC. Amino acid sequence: CASSRTSAYNEQFF.

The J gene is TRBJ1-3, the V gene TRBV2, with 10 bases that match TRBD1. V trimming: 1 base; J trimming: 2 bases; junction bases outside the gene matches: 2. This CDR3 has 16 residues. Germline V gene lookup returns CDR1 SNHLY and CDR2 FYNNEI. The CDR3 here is CASSEGTGGPGNTIYF. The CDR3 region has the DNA TGTGCCAGCAGTGAAGGGACAGGGGGACCTGGAAACACCATATATTTT.